The 27 T cell receptor beta chains below all came from one sample that was sequenced in a study of blood T cell repertoires in COVID-19. Clones were read by immunoSEQ multiplex PCR, and TCRdb kept only the in-frame ones, dropping some. The table has some 240,000 clones, approximately 88% seen once. The sequenced material came from peripheral blood. The receptors come from an older woman with COVID-19, enrolled during active disease.

The chain carries TRBV7-9 and TRBJ2-1; TRBD2 agrees at 8 bases. CDR1 and CDR2 from the germline V gene are SEHNR and FQNEAQ (reference sequence). Trimming took 0 bases from V and 8 from J; bases not matched to a gene: 9. The CDR3 length is 16 residues. CDR3 in amino acids: CASSLALAGGTDEQFF. CDR3 in DNA: TGTGCCAGCAGCTTAGCGTTGGCGGGAGGCACGGATGAGCAGTTCTTC.

The chain combines TRBV28 with TRBJ2-7; a weak D match, TRBD1 (6 bases). The CDR3 has 13 amino acids. The V end lost 5 bases, the J end lost 4 bases, and 12 bases lay between the germline ends. Germline V gene data show CDR1 as MDHEN and CDR2 as SYDVKM. The CDR3 sequence is CASSKTGLYEQYF. DNA of the CDR3: TGTGCCAGCAGTAAGACAGGTCTGTACGAGCAGTACTTC.

The chain is built from TRBV19 and TRBJ2-6, with a possible D match to TRBD1 (6 bases). This CDR3 contains 20 residues. Germline assignment: CDR1 LNHDA and CDR2 SQIVND (reference sequence). V was trimmed by 0 bases and J by 0 bases, leaving 18 bases between them. The CDR3, as DNA: TGTGCCAGTAGTATAGATCGTCCCAACAGGGCGAGCTCTGGGGCCAACGTCCTGACTTTC. Amino acid sequence: CASSIDRPNRASSGANVLTF.

The chain couples TRBV5-4 to TRBJ1-2; 11 bases align to TRBD1. The junction had 8 bases not matched to a gene; V was cut back by 7 bases and J by 0 bases. This CDR3 contains 16 residues. Germline V gene sequence: CDR1 SGHNT, CDR2 YYREEE (reference sequence). CDR3 DNA: TGTGCCAGCCACAGGACAGGGGGCGTCTCTAACTATGGCTACACCTTC. The encoded protein is CASHRTGGVSNYGYTF. The full variable domain, completed using reference TRBV5-4 and TRBJ1-2, is ETGVTQSPTHLIKTRGQQVTLRCSSQSGHNTVSWYQQALGQGPQFIFQYYREEENGRGNFPPRFSGLQFPNYSSELNVNALELDDSALYLCASHRTGGVSNYGYTFGSGTRLTVV.

This clone was detected a few times. The CDR3 protein is CASSQEYPPGQPTEAFF. CDR3 DNA sequence: TGCGCCAGCAGCCAAGAGTATCCCCCGGGACAGCCTACAGAAGCTTTCTTT. The chain uses TRBV4-1 and TRBJ1-1; 7 bases are shared with TRBD1. V gave up 0 bases and J gave up 8 bases; unmatched junction bases: 15. The CDR3 runs to 17 residues. Germline loops: CDR1 MGHRA, CDR2 YSYEKL.

This clone was seen only once. The chain links TRBV28 to TRBJ1-5, with TRBD1 matching over 8 bases. From germline, CDR1 is MDHEN and CDR2 SYDVKM. The V and J ends lost 6 bases and 7 bases, in that order; junction bases with no gene match: 11. This CDR3 spans 15 amino acids. CDR3 nucleotides: TGTGCCAGCAGCACCCGGACAGGGTTCTGGCAGCCCCAGCATTTT. Translating it yields CASSTRTGFWQPQHF.

J is TRBJ2-1 and V is TRBV5-8; 13 nucleotides match TRBD2. CDR1 and CDR2 from the germline V gene are SGHTS and YDEGEE. The CDR3 covers 17 residues. Unmatched junction bases numbered 6, after V lost 0 bases and J lost 6 bases. In DNA, the CDR3 is TGTGCCAGCAGCTTGGAAGGGACTAGCGGGGTATCCAATGAGCAGTTCTTC. Its protein is CASSLEGTSGVSNEQFF.

The rearrangement uses TRBV28 and TRBJ2-7; TRBD2 is a possible D gene (6 bases). The CDR3 runs to 16 residues. In germline, CDR1 is MDHEN, CDR2 SYDVKM. V shed 0 bases and J shed 0 bases, with 12 bases lying between them. As DNA, the CDR3 is TGTGCCAGCAGTTTATGGGGGGGATCGAGCTCCTACGAGCAGTACTTC. Amino acid sequence: CASSLWGGSSSYEQYF.

The V gene is TRBV18, the J gene TRBJ1-2; 10 bases are a match to TRBD1. Trimming at V came to 6 bases and at J to 7 bases, leaving 11 bases not matched to a gene. Germline V lookup: CDR1 KGHSH, CDR2 LQKENI. The CDR3 covers 15 residues. The CDR3 is CASSPGTGELFGYTF. In DNA form, the CDR3 reads TGTGCCAGCTCTCCCGGGACAGGGGAACTTTTTGGCTACACCTTC.

The genes are TRBV27 and TRBJ1-3, with TRBD1 matching over 8 bases. V trimming: 5 bases; J trimming: 2 bases; junction bases outside the gene matches: 8. The germline gives CDR1 MNHEY, CDR2 SMNVEV (reference sequence). This CDR3 spans 16 amino acids. The CDR3 is CASSLQGGRAGNTIYF. CDR3 sequence (DNA): TGTGCCAGCAGTCTACAGGGGGGTAGGGCTGGAAACACCATATATTTT.

J is TRBJ2-5 and V is TRBV24-1, with D possibly matching TRBD1 (5 bases). CDR3 size: 13 residues. V was pared by 5 bases and J by 1 base, with 7 bases between. Germline CDR1 KGHDR, CDR2 SFDVKD. CDR3 in DNA: TGTGCCACCAGTGGTGACAGCCAAGAGACCCAGTACTTC. It is translated as CATSGDSQETQYF.

The chain links TRBV15 to TRBJ2-7; D unclear. Germline CDR1 LNHNV, CDR2 YYDKDF (reference sequence). The CDR3 is made up of 12 amino acids. Trimming removed 1 base from V and 6 bases from J, with 7 bases in between. This chain's CDR3 is CATSRGISEQYF. CDR3 in DNA: TGTGCCACCAGCAGAGGTATTTCCGAGCAGTACTTC.

A few counts support this clone. The chain has TRBV7-9 and TRBJ1-1; the D is unclear. V lost 9 bases to trimming and J lost 5 bases, with 13 bases between them. Germline CDR1 SEHNR, CDR2 FQNEAQ (reference sequence). This CDR3 has 12 residues. This chain's CDR3 is CARARISTEAFF. CDR3 coding DNA: TGTGCCAGGGCTCGTATATCAACTGAAGCTTTCTTT.

This chain uses TRBV27 with TRBJ1-1, with TRBD1 as a possible D gene (6 bases). The CDR3 totals 14 residues. V was clipped by 3 bases and J by 6 bases, with 14 bases between them. Germline CDR1 and CDR2: MNHEY and SMNVEV (reference sequence). CDR3 sequence reads: CASSFQRGYAEAFF. CDR3 DNA: TGTGCCAGCAGTTTTCAAAGGGGGTACGCTGAAGCTTTCTTT.

The rearrangement links TRBV9 to TRBJ1-1; D gene uncertain. This CDR3 has 15 residues. V lost 2 bases to trimming and J lost 0 bases, with 11 bases between them. Germline CDR1 SGDLS, CDR2 YYNGEE. CDR3 sequence: CASSVGSIMNTEAFF. The CDR3, as DNA: TGTGCCAGCAGCGTTGGGAGTATTATGAACACTGAAGCTTTCTTT.

This clone showed up just once. The chain is built from TRBV19 and TRBJ1-2; D unclear. Trimming removed 6 bases from V and 0 bases from J, with 17 bases in between. Germline-derived CDR1 and CDR2 are LNHDA and SQIVND (reference sequence). CDR3 length: 16 residues. This chain's CDR3 is CASRNLALASNYGYTF. The CDR3 region has the DNA TGTGCCAGTAGGAACCTGGCTCTGGCCTCTAACTATGGCTACACCTTC.

The chain combines TRBV6-5 with TRBJ1-2; 11 nucleotides line up with TRBD1. Germline values: CDR1 MNHEY, CDR2 SVGAGI. J gave up 4 bases and V 4 bases, and 5 bases lay outside the gene matches. This CDR3 region has 15 residues. The CDR3 protein is CASSFKGTGGYGYTF. DNA for the CDR3: TGTGCCAGCAGTTTTAAGGGGACAGGGGGCTATGGCTACACCTTC.

The CDR3: CASSALTGEANEKLFF. CDR3 coding DNA: TGCGCCAGCAGCGCCCTGACAGGGGAGGCTAATGAAAAACTGTTTTTT. V and J are TRBV5-1 and TRBJ1-4; 8 bases fit TRBD1. Trimming at V came to 4 bases and at J to 3 bases, leaving 8 bases not matched to a gene. Germline V CDR1 and CDR2: SGHRS, YFSETQ. CDR3 length: 16 amino acids.

The V gene is TRBV13, the J gene TRBJ2-1; 9 bases line up with TRBD2. The ends lost 4 bases at V and 4 bases at J; junction bases unmatched: 5. The length of the CDR3 is 15 residues. Germline V CDR1 and CDR2: PRHDT, FYEKMQ (reference sequence). In nucleotides, the CDR3 is TGTGCCAGCAGCTCCCGGACTAGCGATTACAATGAGCAGTTCTTC. The encoded protein is CASSSRTSDYNEQFF. Looking up the rest from reference TRBV13 and TRBJ2-1 gives the full variable domain: AAGVIQSPRHLIKEKRETATLKCYPIPRHDTVYWYQQGPGQDPQFLISFYEKMQSDKGSIPDRFSAQQFSDYHSELNMSSLELGDSALYFCASSSRTSDYNEQFFGPGTRLTVL.

The rearrangement uses TRBV19 and TRBJ2-3; the D gene is possibly TRBD2 (6 bases). Trimming took 10 bases from V and 4 from J, leaving 15 bases between them. The germline V gene encodes CDR1 LNHDA and CDR2 SQIVND (reference sequence). The CDR3 runs to 13 residues. In DNA form, the CDR3 reads TGTGCCACCCAGGGTCCGGGAGCAGATACGCAGTATTTT. Amino acid sequence: CATQGPGADTQYF.

V and J are TRBV6-1 and TRBJ2-5; no firm D call. Germline CDR1 and CDR2: MNHNS and SASEGT. The CDR3 is 15 residues long. Trimming shortened V by 0 bases and J by 5 bases, and 13 bases separated the two germline ends. This CDR3 is CASSEAYLVGETQYF. The CDR3, as DNA: TGTGCCAGCAGTGAAGCGTACCTAGTTGGCGAGACCCAGTACTTC.

The V gene is TRBV28, the J gene TRBJ2-7, with D possibly matching TRBD2 (5 bases). Trimming pared 5 bases from V and 2 bases from J, leaving 10 bases between. This CDR3 has 13 residues. Germline V gene data show CDR1 as MDHEN and CDR2 as SYDVKM. In nucleotides, the CDR3 is TGTGCCAGCAGTCGGACTTCCCCCTACGAGCAGTACTTC. Protein sequence: CASSRTSPYEQYF.

The chain is built from TRBV7-6 and TRBJ2-7, with 10 nucleotides matching TRBD2. Trimming cost V 4 bases and J 5 bases; bases outside gene matches: 17. The germline V gene has CDR1 SGHVS and CDR2 FNYEAQ. CDR3 length equals 18 residues. CDR3 coding DNA: TGTGCCAGCAGCTCAAAACACGGACAGCGGGAGGGCACCCACGAGCAGTACTTC. Translation: CASSSKHGQREGTHEQYF.

This sequence joins TRBV5-5 and TRBJ1-1, with a tentative D call TRBD1 (5 bases). With 0 bases removed from V and 3 bases from J, the gap between germline ends came to 9 bases. The CDR3 length is 14 residues. The germline V gene has CDR1 SGHKS and CDR2 YYEKEE (reference sequence). The CDR3 sequence: CASSLGMTDTEAFF. The CDR3 coding sequence is TGTGCCAGCAGCTTGGGGATGACAGACACTGAAGCTTTCTTT.

The V call is TRBV5-1, the J call TRBJ2-7; TRBD1 matches at 9 bases. The CDR3 is 14 amino acids. Germline values: CDR1 SGHRS, CDR2 YFSETQ. The junction had 6 bases not matched to a gene; V was cut back by 4 bases and J by 4 bases. The CDR3, as DNA: TGCGCCAGCAGCGATACCGGGACAGGGTACGAGCAGTACTTC. Encoded protein: CASSDTGTGYEQYF.

CDR3 DNA sequence: TGTGCCAGCAGCGTAGACCCGGGACAGGGAAGCACAGATACGCAGTATTTT. It yields the protein CASSVDPGQGSTDTQYF. This chain connects TRBV9 to TRBJ2-3; 9 nucleotides align to TRBD1. This CDR3 has 17 residues. CDR1 is SGDLS, CDR2 YYNGEE, per germline. The V gene end was trimmed by 0 bases and the J gene end by 0 bases; junction bases not matched to a gene: 5.

The chain links TRBV3-1 (or the pseudogene TRBV3-2) to TRBJ2-7; 8 nucleotides align to TRBD2. The CDR3 loop spans 17 amino acids. Germline V gene sequence: CDR1 LGHDT, CDR2 YNNKEL (reference sequence). Trimming took 4 bases from V and 5 from J; bases not matched to a gene: 16. The CDR3 sequence is CASSPPIEREFTNEQYF. As DNA, the CDR3 is TGTGCCAGCAGCCCCCCCATCGAGCGGGAGTTTACGAACGAGCAGTACTTC.